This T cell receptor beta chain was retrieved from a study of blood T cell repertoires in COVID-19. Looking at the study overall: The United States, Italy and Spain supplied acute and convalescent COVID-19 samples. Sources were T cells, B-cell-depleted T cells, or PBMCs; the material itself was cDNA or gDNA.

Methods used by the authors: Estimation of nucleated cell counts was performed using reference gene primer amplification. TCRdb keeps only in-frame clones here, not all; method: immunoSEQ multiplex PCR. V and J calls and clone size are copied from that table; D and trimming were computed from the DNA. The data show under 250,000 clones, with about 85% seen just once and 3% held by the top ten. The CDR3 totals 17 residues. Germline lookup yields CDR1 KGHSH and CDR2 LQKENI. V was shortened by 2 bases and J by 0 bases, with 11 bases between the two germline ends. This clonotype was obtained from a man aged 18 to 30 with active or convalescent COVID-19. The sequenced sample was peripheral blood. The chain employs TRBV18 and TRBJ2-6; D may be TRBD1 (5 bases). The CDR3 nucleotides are TGTGCCAGCTCACCAGCAACAGGCTACTCTGGGGCCAACGTCCTGACTTTC. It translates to CASSPATGYSGANVLTF. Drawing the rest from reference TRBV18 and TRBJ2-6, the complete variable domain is NAGVMQNPRHLVRRRGQEARLRCSPMKGHSHVYWYRQLPEEGLKFMVYLQKENIIDESGMPKERFSAEFPKEGPSILRIQQVVRGDSAAYFCASSPATGYSGANVLTFGAGSRLTVL.